The entry below gives a single T cell receptor beta chain sequence along with its context. V shed 4 bases, J shed 6 bases, and the junction held 12 bases outside the gene matches. Germline loops: CDR1 ENHRY, CDR2 SYGVKD. The CDR3 covers 17 residues. The data stem from a study of blood T cell repertoires in COVID-19. Overall study: Italy, Spain and the United States were the sources of the convalescent and acute COVID-19 samples. From T cells, B-cell-depleted T cells, or PBMCs came the material, which was cDNA or gDNA.

Original analysis: Researchers report that nucleated cell counts were estimated from reference gene primer amplification. Libraries were prepared by immunoSEQ multiplex PCR; TCRdb keeps only in-frame clonotypes and omits some of them. V and J calls and clone size are those listed in that table; D and trimming were worked out from the DNA. The repertoire holds about 170,000 clones, with roughly nine tenths as singletons. V is TRBV10-3 and J is TRBJ2-2, with 9 bases lining up with TRBD1. The sequenced material came from peripheral blood. This sequence originates from a woman aged 80 or over in a cohort sampled during active or convalescent COVID-19. The CDR3 protein is CAISGSGQGSDPGELFF. The CDR3, as DNA: TGTGCCATCAGTGGGTCGGGACAGGGTAGTGATCCCGGGGAGCTGTTTTTT.